The 6 T cell receptor beta chains presented below share a single source sample, sequenced in a study of blood T cell repertoires in COVID-19. Assay: immunoSEQ multiplex PCR; the TCRdb copy retains only in-frame clones and omits some. The sample lists around 220,000 clones, more than 80% seen once, with about 7.8% in the top ten. Input material: peripheral blood. All receptors derive from a woman older than 75 with COVID-19, enrolled during active disease.

The chain links TRBV28 to TRBJ1-2, with D perhaps matching TRBD1 (5 bases). The CDR3 runs 13 residues. CDR1 is MDHEN, CDR2 SYDVKM, per germline. Trimming left V 3 bases short and J 2 bases short, with 7 bases between. CDR3 sequence reads: CASSFGGNYGYTF. In DNA form, the CDR3 reads TGTGCCAGCAGTTTCGGGGGAAACTATGGCTACACCTTC.

The J gene is TRBJ1-1, the V gene TRBV11-3; TRBD1 matches at 8 bases. The CDR3 loop spans 14 amino acids. The germline V gene has CDR1 SGHNT and CDR2 YENEEA. The ends lost 5 bases at V and 5 bases at J; junction bases unmatched: 7. For the CDR3, the DNA is TGTGCCAGCAGCCTAACAGGGGGTGGTACTGAAGCTTTCTTT. It translates to CASSLTGGGTEAFF.

The V and J genes are TRBV2 and TRBJ2-5; 9 bases agree with TRBD1. The CDR3 length is 15 residues. Trimming at V came to 5 bases and at J to 2 bases, leaving 6 bases not matched to a gene. Germline V gene lookup returns CDR1 SNHLY and CDR2 FYNNEI. Written as DNA, the CDR3 is TGTGCCAGCAGTCTGCCGGGACAGGGTCAAGAGACCCAGTACTTC. Translated: CASSLPGQGQETQYF. The full variable domain, completed using reference TRBV2 and TRBJ2-5, is EPEVTQTPSHQVTQMGQEVILRCVPISNHLYFYWYRQILGQKVEFLVSFYNNEISEKSEIFDDQFSVERPDGSNFTLKIRSTKLEDSAMYFCASSLPGQGQETQYFGPGTRLLVL.

The chain joins TRBV18 to TRBJ1-1; 8 bases map to TRBD1. This CDR3 comprises 14 residues. With V trimmed by 4 bases and J by 3 bases, 4 bases remained unmatched. The germline gives CDR1 KGHSH, CDR2 LQKENI. The CDR3 region has the DNA TGTGCCAGCTCACTAGACAGGGGCGACACTGAAGCTTTCTTT. Translation: CASSLDRGDTEAFF.

CDR3 sequence reads: CASSETGNQPQHF. CDR3 sequence (DNA): TGTGCCAGCAGCGAGACCGGGAATCAGCCCCAGCATTTT. This chain links TRBV3-1 (or the pseudogene TRBV3-2) with TRBJ1-5; D is unresolved. The CDR3 contains 13 residues. Germline values: CDR1 LGHDT, CDR2 YNNKEL (reference sequence). Trimming cost V 5 bases and J 4 bases, with 9 bases left between them.

The chain carries TRBV18 and TRBJ1-1; D might be TRBD1 (6 bases). Deletions cut 4 bases from V and 10 bases from J, with 10 bases between. Germline CDR1 and CDR2: KGHSH and LQKENI. The CDR3 loop spans 11 amino acids. CDR3 sequence: CASSQGERAFF. The CDR3 DNA reads as TGTGCCAGCTCACAGGGGGAGCGAGCTTTCTTT.